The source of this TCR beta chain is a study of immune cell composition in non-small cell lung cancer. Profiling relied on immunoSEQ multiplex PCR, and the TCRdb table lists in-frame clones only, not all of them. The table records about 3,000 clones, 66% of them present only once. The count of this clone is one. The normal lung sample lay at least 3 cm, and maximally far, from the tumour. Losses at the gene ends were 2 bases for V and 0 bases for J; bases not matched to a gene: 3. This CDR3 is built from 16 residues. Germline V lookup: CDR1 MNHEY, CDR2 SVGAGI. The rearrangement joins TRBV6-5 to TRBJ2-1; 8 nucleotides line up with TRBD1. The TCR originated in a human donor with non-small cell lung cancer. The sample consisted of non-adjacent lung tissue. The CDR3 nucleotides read TGTGCCAGCAGTTACACGGGACAGGTCTCCTACAATGAGCAGTTCTTC. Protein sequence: CASSYTGQVSYNEQFF.